This T cell receptor (beta chain) was observed in a study of beta chain features in type 1 diabetes. General study points: TCRB CDR3s were moderately but significantly shorter in Type 1 diabetes patients in all four CD4+ subsets.

The CDR3 loop spans 15 amino acids. Germline V gives CDR1 ENHRY, CDR2 SYGVKD. V lost 6 bases to trimming and J lost 5 bases; unmatched junction nucleotides: 12. The single heparinised draw taken from each donor contained about 100 mL of blood on average. CD45RO/CCR7/CD25/CD127/CD95/CD27 staining was used to isolate CD4+ naive, central memory, regulatory and stem cell-like memory cells by sorting. Purities in excess of 95% were seen in all sorted populations. Expressed TCRB transcripts were sequenced because the entire RNA isolate underwent reverse transcription. The protocol was immunoSEQ multiplex PCR, while the TCRdb copy is restricted to in-frame clones and leaves out a portion. The data contain 680,000 or so clones, under 15% of them singletons. Regarding this clone: The antigen is unknown.

This sequence joins TRBV10-3 and TRBJ1-1, with 7 positions matching TRBD1. The sequenced sample was naive CD4+ T cells from blood. This clonotype was sampled from a man aged 18-30 years with type 1 diabetes. Here the CDR3 reads CAISPTGTQNTEAFF. The CDR3 region has the DNA TGTGCCATCAGCCCGACAGGGACCCAGAATACTGAAGCTTTCTTT.